Sequencing of this T cell receptor beta chain was carried out in a study of T cell responses to AZD1222 COVID-19 vaccine. Study outcomes and limitations: Possibly, clonal diversity was underestimated; donors were largely white British and included more females.

Sequencing used immunoSEQ multiplex PCR; TCRdb keeps in-frame clones, though not all of them. Here the sample spans approximately 100,000 clones, about 88% being singletons. A remark on this clone: Its target is unknown.

There are 14 residues in the CDR3. Germline CDR1 is MNHEY and CDR2 is SVGAGI. V dropped 6 bases and J dropped 5 bases, with 16 bases sitting between them. The clonotype originates from an adult in good health. The chain links TRBV6-5 to TRBJ2-5, with D perhaps TRBD1 (6 bases). Sequenced here: peripheral blood, sampled on day 0 of AZD1222 vaccination. The DNA of the CDR3 is TGTGCCAGCAGCTATACAGGGTTTGGGGAGACCCAGTACTTC. This gives the protein CASSYTGFGETQYF.